The next 14 T cell receptor beta chains were all read from a single sample in a study of blood T cell repertoires in COVID-19. Method: immunoSEQ multiplex PCR; TCRdb's copy keeps in-frame clones and lacks some. The data show 200,000 or so clones, around nine tenths seen once. Sequenced sample: peripheral blood. The receptors come from a man in his sixties or seventies with active or convalescent COVID-19.

The chain employs TRBV18 and TRBJ2-3, with TRBD2 as a possible D gene (6 bases). Germline CDR1 reads KGHSH; CDR2 reads LQKENI. The CDR3 is 17 amino acids. V lost 2 bases and J lost 0, with 15 bases in between. CDR3 sequence reads: CASSPLQGTPSTDTQYF. The DNA of the CDR3 is TGTGCCAGCTCACCATTGCAAGGGACTCCCAGCACAGATACGCAGTATTTT. The variable domain in full, completed from reference TRBV18 and TRBJ2-3, reads NAGVMQNPRHLVRRRGQEARLRCSPMKGHSHVYWYRQLPEEGLKFMVYLQKENIIDESGMPKERFSAEFPKEGPSILRIQQVVRGDSAAYFCASSPLQGTPSTDTQYFGPGTRLTVL.

The chain is built from TRBV30 and TRBJ2-7; D not certain. V was shortened by 4 bases and J by 3 bases, with 10 bases between the two germline ends. CDR1 GTSNPN and CDR2 SVGIG come from the germline V gene (reference sequence). This CDR3 has 12 amino acids. CDR3 coding DNA: TGTGCCTGGATCGACAACCTCTACGAGCAGTACTTC. It is translated as CAWIDNLYEQYF. Full variable domain (outside the CDR3, taken from reference TRBV30 and TRBJ2-7): SQTIHQWPATLVQPVGSPLSLECTVEGTSNPNLYWYRQAAGRGLQLLFYSVGIGQISSEVPQNLSASRPQDRQFILSSKKLLLSDSGFYLCAWIDNLYEQYFGPGTRLTVT.

The chain uses TRBV29-1 and TRBJ2-5; D possibly corresponds to TRBD1 (7 bases). Trimming cost V 4 bases and J 5 bases, with 11 bases left between them. In germline, CDR1 is SQVTM, CDR2 ANQGSEA. The CDR3 sequence is 12 residues long. CDR3 residues: CSVAQGRETQYF. The DNA of the CDR3 is TGCAGCGTTGCACAGGGGAGGGAGACCCAGTACTTC.

The J gene is TRBJ1-1, the V gene TRBV27; D ambiguous. Germline V gene sequence: CDR1 MNHEY, CDR2 SMNVEV (reference sequence). The CDR3 is 13 amino acids. The V end lost 4 bases, the J end lost 3 bases, and 9 bases lay between the germline ends. CDR3 protein: CASSSYQDTEAFF. The DNA for the CDR3 is TGTGCCAGCAGTTCCTATCAGGACACTGAAGCTTTCTTT.

The V gene is TRBV10-3, the J gene TRBJ1-4, with 9 bases fitting TRBD1. Germline assignment: CDR1 ENHRY and CDR2 SYGVKD. Trimming took 3 bases from V and 4 from J; bases not matched to a gene: 3. The CDR3 is 15 amino acids. The DNA of the CDR3 is TGTGCCATCAGTGAAACAGGGGGCAATAATGAAAAACTGTTTTTT. It specifies CAISETGGNNEKLFF.

This sequence joins TRBV9 and TRBJ2-1, with D uncertain. This CDR3 is 15 amino acids long. V gave up 0 bases and J gave up 6 bases, with 13 bases separating them. Germline loops: CDR1 SGDLS, CDR2 YYNGEE. CDR3 sequence: CASSVDGRDFNEQFF. The CDR3 bases are TGTGCCAGCAGCGTAGATGGCCGCGACTTCAATGAGCAGTTCTTC.

The chain couples TRBV4-3 to TRBJ2-7; 9 bases match TRBD2. After removal of 6 bases from V and 1 base from J, the junction contained 7 bases not matched to a gene. The germline V gene encodes CDR1 LGHNA and CDR2 YSLEER. This CDR3 spans 15 amino acids. For the CDR3, the DNA is TGCGCCAGCAGTCAGGGGCGGGAGGGTTCCTACGAGCAGTACTTC. This sequence encodes CASSQGREGSYEQYF.

The chain has TRBV6-5 and TRBJ1-5, with 9 bases lining up with TRBD1. There are 13 residues in the CDR3. The V and J ends lost 6 bases and 4 bases, in that order; junction bases with no gene match: 1. The V gene's germline CDR1 is MNHEY and CDR2 SVGAGI. CDR3 region: CASRQGANQPQHF. The CDR3 nucleotides are TGTGCCAGCAGACAGGGGGCAAATCAGCCCCAGCATTTT.

This clone has a count of ten or more. The chain recombines TRBV20-1 with TRBJ1-5; no reliable D call. V was cut by 3 bases and J by 0 bases, with 9 bases left in between. This CDR3 is 14 amino acids long. The germline gives CDR1 DFQATT, CDR2 SNEGSKA (reference sequence). Here the CDR3 DNA reads TGCAGTGCTAGTTTGAGGGCTAGCAATCAGCCCCAGCATTTT. Translation gives CSASLRASNQPQHF.

The genes are TRBV6-5 and TRBJ2-7; D might be TRBD1 (6 bases). The germline V and J ends were trimmed by 5 bases and 3 bases, with 11 bases remaining between them. The length of the CDR3 is 13 residues. Per the germline V gene, CDR1 is MNHEY and CDR2 is SVGAGI. The CDR3 nucleotides read TGTGCCAGCAGTACACAGGGAAACTACGAGCAGTACTTC. Its protein is CASSTQGNYEQYF.

This chain joins TRBV6-2 or TRBV6-3 and TRBJ2-1; D is possibly TRBD2 (6 bases). Germline CDR1 reads MNHEY; CDR2 reads SVGEGT. V lost 0 bases and J lost 9, with 18 bases in between. The CDR3 length is 16 residues. The CDR3 is CASSYSHYRLVGEQFF. The CDR3 region has the DNA TGTGCCAGCAGTTACTCCCACTACCGACTAGTAGGTGAGCAGTTCTTC.

The chain couples TRBV7-6 to TRBJ2-2; TRBD2 agrees at 11 bases. V was pared by 0 bases and J by 2 bases, with 2 bases of the junction left unmatched. Germline CDR1 is SGHVS and CDR2 is FNYEAQ. The CDR3 totals 17 residues. CDR3 residues: CASSLATSGGNTGELFF. The CDR3 bases are TGTGCCAGCAGCTTAGCCACTAGCGGGGGTAACACCGGGGAGCTGTTTTTT.

The V gene is TRBV5-6, the J gene TRBJ2-3, with 11 nucleotides matching TRBD2. J was trimmed by 4 bases and V by 4 bases; bases with no gene match: 8. This CDR3 is 16 amino acids long. Germline assignment: CDR1 SGHDT and CDR2 YYEEEE. The chain's CDR3 is CASSTLLAGVPDTQYF. DNA for the CDR3: TGTGCCAGCAGCACGCTACTAGCGGGAGTGCCAGATACGCAGTATTTT.

Only one count was recorded for this clone. V usage is TRBV28 and J usage is TRBJ1-1, with a tentative D call TRBD1 (5 bases). The V and J ends lost 6 bases and 4 bases respectively, with 12 bases between them. Germline loops: CDR1 MDHEN, CDR2 SYDVKM. This CDR3 contains 13 residues. The CDR3 DNA reads TGTGCCAGCAGCCCGGGGGGGGGCACTGAAGCTTTCTTT. This codes for CASSPGGGTEAFF.